One and the same sample provided the 18 T cell receptor beta chains below, sequenced in a study of response to subunit inactivated influenza vaccine. Using its own MiXCR run on the RT-PCR reads, TCRdb lists one record per CDR3 protein. The sample carries 590,000 or so distinct CDR3 sequences, less than 15% recorded once. The sample here was PBMCs from blood, taken approximately 15 days before vaccination. All receptors derive from a man aged 50-59 years who received an inactivated influenza vaccine.

This rearrangement joins TRBV24-1 to TRBJ2-1; D ambiguous. The V end lost 7 bases, the J end lost 4 bases, and 7 bases lay between the germline ends. The CDR3 covers 12 residues. The germline gives CDR1 KGHDR, CDR2 SFDVKD. CDR3 region: CATSLGYNEQFF. The CDR3 coding sequence is TGTGCCACCAGCCTGGGGTACAATGAGCAGTTCTTC.

This clonotype was seen a few times. The chain has TRBV6-1 and TRBJ2-1; TRBD2 aligns across 8 bases. The length of the CDR3 is 14 residues. The germline V gene has CDR1 MNHNS and CDR2 SASEGT. V dropped 6 bases and J dropped 8; count of bases not matched to a gene: 9. This chain's CDR3 is CASSPGGLVHEQFF. The CDR3 nucleotides read TGTGCCAGCAGCCCGGGGGGGCTAGTCCATGAGCAGTTCTTC.

The rearrangement uses TRBV7-2 and TRBJ2-5; D remains ambiguous. The length of the CDR3 is 14 residues. Per the germline V gene, CDR1 is SGHTA and CDR2 is FQGNSA. Trimming stripped 5 bases from V and 4 bases from J, with 14 bases between. The CDR3 DNA is TGTGCCAGCAGCCTCTCGGCCACTGGAGAGACCCAGTACTTC. Translating it yields CASSLSATGETQYF.

This clonotype was seen only a few times. The V gene is TRBV4-1, the J gene TRBJ1-1, with a weak D call TRBD1 (5 bases). This CDR3 has 13 residues. The V end was cut by 2 bases, the J end by 11 bases, with 15 bases between. Per the germline V gene, CDR1 is MGHRA and CDR2 is YSYEKL. CDR3 sequence: CASSQRRGTAAFF. In DNA, the CDR3 is TGCGCCAGCAGCCAAAGGAGGGGCACCGCGGCTTTCTTT.

This clonotype was detected a few times. CDR3 sequence: CASSPGRGTVEQYF. DNA of the CDR3: TGTGCCAGCTCACCGGGCAGGGGGACGGTTGAGCAGTACTTC. The V gene is TRBV18, the J gene TRBJ2-7; 7 bases match TRBD1. CDR1 and CDR2 from the germline V gene are KGHSH and LQKENI. Trimming took 3 bases from V and 7 from J; bases not matched to a gene: 9. The CDR3 has 14 amino acids.

This clonotype occurred a few times. V is TRBV11-2 and J is TRBJ2-3; no definite D call. The CDR3 is 13 residues long. Germline CDR1 reads SGHAT; CDR2 reads FQNNGV. Trimming removed 5 bases at V and 5 bases at J, with 11 bases between. DNA for the CDR3: TGTGCCAGCAGCCCCCGTATTGGAGATACGCAGTATTTT. Translating it yields CASSPRIGDTQYF.

There are many counts of this clonotype. The CDR3 sequence: CASSLGLPSKQYF. The CDR3 region has the DNA TGTGCCAGCAGCCTGGGACTACCCTCCAAGCAGTACTTC. This chain connects TRBV14 to TRBJ2-7; 7 bases are a match to TRBD2. CDR3 length: 13 residues. Unmatched junction bases numbered 8, after V lost 4 bases and J lost 8 bases. Germline V gene sequence: CDR1 SGHDN, CDR2 FVKESK.

The chain couples TRBV20-1 to TRBJ2-3; 13 nucleotides line up with TRBD2. Germline V gene sequence: CDR1 DFQATT, CDR2 SNEGSKA (reference sequence). After removal of 4 bases from V and 0 bases from J, the junction contained 13 bases not matched to a gene. This CDR3 spans 19 amino acids. CDR3 region: CSATGLAGAPPTSTDTQYF. The CDR3 nucleotides are TGCAGTGCTACTGGACTAGCGGGAGCGCCCCCAACTAGCACAGATACGCAGTATTTT.

This clonotype was recorded a few times. The rearrangement joins TRBV27 to TRBJ2-7, with 7 bases fitting TRBD2. The CDR3 contains 15 residues. V shed 0 bases and J 6 bases; nucleotides not matched to a gene: 8. The germline gives CDR1 MNHEY, CDR2 SMNVEV (reference sequence). The CDR3 sequence: CASSLSSGLVGEQYF. The CDR3 nucleotides are TGTGCCAGCAGTTTATCTAGCGGGCTCGTCGGCGAGCAGTACTTC.

This clonotype was picked up many times. V gene TRBV15 combines with J gene TRBJ2-7; 7 positions match TRBD2. Germline V gene data show CDR1 as LNHNV and CDR2 as YYDKDF (reference sequence). The V segment lost 1 base and the J segment 5 bases; nucleotides outside the gene matches: 8. CDR3 length: 15 residues. The CDR3 here is CATSRGGGIAHEQYF. For the CDR3, the DNA is TGTGCCACCAGCAGAGGGGGGGGAATAGCCCACGAGCAGTACTTC. Variable domain in full (rest from reference TRBV15 and TRBJ2-7): DAMVIQNPRYQVTQFGKPVTLSCSQTLNHNVMYWYQQKSSQAPKLLFHYYDKDFNNEADTPDNFQSRRPNTSFCFLDIRSPGLGDTAMYLCATSRGGGIAHEQYFGPGTRLTVT.

This clonotype was seen only a few times. This chain links TRBV15 with TRBJ2-5; D not certain. CDR3 length: 13 residues. Deletions cut 1 base from V and 5 bases from J, with 8 bases between. Germline values: CDR1 LNHNV, CDR2 YYDKDF (reference sequence). The CDR3 here is CATSRAGVETQYF. The CDR3 region has the DNA TGTGCCACCAGCAGAGCAGGCGTTGAGACCCAGTACTTC. Together with reference TRBV15 and TRBJ2-5, the CDR3 gives the full variable domain: DAMVIQNPRYQVTQFGKPVTLSCSQTLNHNVMYWYQQKSSQAPKLLFHYYDKDFNNEADTPDNFQSRRPNTSFCFLDIRSPGLGDTAMYLCATSRAGVETQYFGPGTRLLVL.

This clonotype was seen a few times. The rearrangement joins TRBV5-1 to TRBJ1-1; D may be TRBD1 (5 bases). The CDR3 contains 12 residues. Looked up from germline, CDR1 is SGHRS and CDR2 is YFSETQ. Between the trimmed V and J ends, which lost 3 bases and 3 bases, there was a span of 6 bases. CDR3 sequence reads: CASSSGDTEAFF. The CDR3 DNA is TGCGCCAGCAGCTCGGGGGACACTGAAGCTTTCTTT.

Comments on this clonotype: One junction end does not reproduce the germline sequence, and a read error may be involved. V gene TRBV19 combines with J gene TRBJ2-3; possibly TRBD1 or TRBD2 for D (6 bases each). The CDR3 contains 16 residues. Germline V gene lookup returns CDR1 LNHDA and CDR2 SQIVND (reference sequence). The CDR3 coding sequence is TGTGCCAGTAGTTTTTCCGGGGGCGTACTCACAGACACGCAGTATTTT. Its translation: CASSFSGGVLTDTQYF.

The CDR3 region has the DNA TGTGCCAGCAGCCCCGCCCCCATTGGACAGGGGTTAGGCGAGGGCTACACCTTC. This translates into CASSPAPIGQGLGEGYTF. The gene calls are TRBV7-6 and TRBJ1-2, with 9 nucleotides matching TRBD1. The junction had 21 bases not matched to a gene; V was cut back by 5 bases and J by 8 bases. Germline V CDR1 and CDR2: SGHVS, FNYEAQ. This CDR3 region has 18 residues.

This clonotype occurred a few times. The rearrangement links TRBV7-2 to TRBJ2-3; 9 bases are shared with TRBD1. J was trimmed by 4 bases and V by 5 bases; bases with no gene match: 7. This CDR3 region has 15 residues. CDR1 is SGHTA, CDR2 FQGNSA, per germline. CDR3 nucleotide sequence: TGTGCCAGCAGCCTTTACAGGGGGCGCGCAGATACGCAGTATTTT. This codes for CASSLYRGRADTQYF. Together with reference TRBV7-2 and TRBJ2-3, the CDR3 gives the full variable domain: GAGVSQSPSNKVTEKGKDVELRCDPISGHTALYWYRQSLGQGLEFLIYFQGNSAPDKSGLPSDRFSAERTGGSVSTLTIQRTQQEDSAVYLCASSLYRGRADTQYFGPGTRLTVL.

The chain links TRBV6-1 to TRBJ1-5; weak D call: TRBD1 (5 bases). Trimming removed 4 bases at V and 6 bases at J, with 16 bases between. This CDR3 has 15 amino acids. Germline values: CDR1 MNHNS, CDR2 SASEGT. Here the CDR3 DNA reads TGTGCCAGCAGTGGGGTGTCAGGGCAGCCTCAGCCCCAGCATTTT. Encoded protein: CASSGVSGQPQPQHF.

The chain couples TRBV24-1 to TRBJ2-1, with TRBD1 identical over 8 bases. The CDR3 is 16 amino acids. J was trimmed by 7 bases and V by 3 bases; bases with no gene match: 10. The germline gives CDR1 KGHDR, CDR2 SFDVKD. The CDR3 is CATSDGQGIARNEQFF. The CDR3 coding sequence is TGTGCCACCAGTGATGGACAGGGAATTGCTCGGAATGAGCAGTTCTTC.

This clonotype was found a few times. The V call is TRBV5-5, the J call TRBJ1-1; D ambiguous. Trimming removed 2 bases from V and 0 bases from J, with 11 bases in between. Germline CDR1 reads SGHKS; CDR2 reads YYEKEE (reference sequence). CDR3 size: 15 residues. The CDR3 nucleotides are TGTGCCAGCAGCTTTGGGCGGGTTATGAACACTGAAGCTTTCTTT. Translating gives CASSFGRVMNTEAFF.